This TCR beta chain comes out of a study of human T cells and chemical hapten exposure. As for the study in general: How much TCR each sample yielded varied, mostly because pooled library volumes differed slightly.

Time point meaning: healthy volunteer bleed at 2 weeks. Researchers extracted total RNA from unfractionated whole blood. The CDR3 length is 16 residues. V was shortened by 2 bases and J by 4 bases, with 16 bases between the two germline ends. The germline gives CDR1 ENHRY, CDR2 SYGVKD. The library tagged individual cDNA molecules with unique molecular identifiers. Methods used by the authors: A typical sample had roughly 91,000 TCRs, with roughly 20,000 to 700,000 overall. TCRdb ran MiXCR on the RACE reads and lists one entry per CDR3 protein. The V and J calls and clone size are TCRdb's, not the authors'. The table includes tens of thousands of distinct CDR3 sequences, 6% to 7.5% detected once. Many counts were recorded for this clonotype. Its antigen is unknown. Points from the study as a whole: TCRs at high frequency, those above 1 in 1000, did not change with DPC sensitization.

Sequenced input: whole blood. This TCR derives from a human donor in good health. Some clones in this sample may be carry-over from other donors' samples. The rearrangement links TRBV10-3 to TRBJ2-3; D may be TRBD2 (5 bases). The CDR3 bases are TGTGCCATCAGTGAGAATCGGGGTGATAGGGCAGATACGCAGTATTTT. It is translated as CAISENRGDRADTQYF.